The 32 T cell receptor beta chains listed next were all sequenced from one sample in a study of T cells in Graves' hyperthyroidism and ophthalmopathy. The investigators amplified TCR beta CDR3 regions from RNA transcripts. HTBI primers were used for first-round RT-PCR of the TCR CDR3. TCRdb redid the calling of the multiplex PCR reads with MiXCR, one entry per CDR3 protein. The profile shows almost 50,000 distinct CDR3 sequences, roughly 56% of them singletons. The sample consisted of peripheral blood or thyroid tissue (not recorded which). The receptors here all came from a man between 18 and 35 years old with Graves' hyperthyroidism.

The chain links TRBV25-1 to TRBJ1-1; TRBD1 is a possible D gene (5 bases). The V gene's germline CDR1 is MGHDK and CDR2 SYGVNS. The CDR3 extends over 14 amino acids. The V and J ends lost 2 bases and 4 bases respectively, with 11 bases between them. The CDR3 nucleotides read TGTGCCAGCAGTGAAGAGGGTAGGGGCACTGAAGCTTTCTTT. This translates into CASSEEGRGTEAFF.

The chain joins TRBV7-2 to TRBJ2-5; 9 nucleotides align to TRBD2. The V segment lost 6 bases and the J segment 0 bases; nucleotides outside the gene matches: 8. From germline, CDR1 is SGHTA and CDR2 FQGNSA. The CDR3 is 16 amino acids. The chain's CDR3 is CASSRTSAADQETQYF. The CDR3 DNA is TGTGCCAGCAGTCGGACTAGCGCGGCCGACCAAGAGACCCAGTACTTC.

With regard to this clonotype: Relative to the germline gene, one junction end is altered; a read error may explain this. The V gene is TRBV7-3, the J gene TRBJ1-4, with a weak D call TRBD1 (6 bases). Germline V gene data show CDR1 as SGHTA and CDR2 as FQGTGA. The CDR3 extends over 16 amino acids. CDR3 sequence (DNA): TGTGCCAGCAGCTTTTACCAGACAGGCCCAGATGAAGAACTGTCTTTT. It codes for CASSFYQTGPDEELSF.

As concerns this clonotype: Mismatch with germline at one junction end may stem from a read error. The J gene is TRBJ1-6, the V gene TRBV7-2; a possible D gene is TRBD1 (5 bases). Germline CDR1 and CDR2: SGHTA and FQGNSA. The CDR3 consists of 18 residues. The CDR3 protein is CASSQDPGTSSYNSPLHF. In DNA form, the CDR3 reads TGCGCCAGCAGCCAAGACCCCGGGACGAGCTCCTATAATTCACCCCTCCACTTT.

The chain carries TRBV10-2 and TRBJ1-1; no clear D. V was clipped by 2 bases and J by 1 base, with 5 bases between them. The V gene's germline CDR1 is WSHSY and CDR2 SAAADI. The CDR3 is 13 residues long. CDR3 sequence: CASSEDKNTEAFF. CDR3 DNA sequence: TGCGCCAGCAGTGAGGACAAGAACACTGAAGCTTTCTTT.

The chain couples TRBV24-1 to TRBJ1-2; 9 positions agree with TRBD1. Trimming at V came to 11 bases and at J to 7 bases, leaving 4 bases not matched to a gene. Germline CDR1 and CDR2: KGHDR and SFDVKD. The CDR3 contains 11 residues. For the CDR3, the DNA is TGTGCCAGCGGGACAGGGACTGGCTACACCTTC. Translating it yields CASGTGTGYTF.

V and J are TRBV7-2 and TRBJ2-5; a possible D gene is TRBD1 (6 bases). V was trimmed by 1 base and J by 5 bases, leaving 11 bases between them. CDR3 length equals 14 residues. Germline CDR1 and CDR2: SGHTA and FQGNSA. The CDR3 coding sequence is TGTGCCAGCAGCTTAGGCAAGCAGGGGGAGACCCAGTACTTC. Its translation is CASSLGKQGETQYF.

The J gene is TRBJ2-7, the V gene TRBV7-2; 10 bases line up with TRBD2. Trimming removed 1 base from V and 2 bases from J; junction bases left unmatched: 2. Germline CDR1 is SGHTA and CDR2 is FQGNSA. CDR3 length equals 15 residues. The chain's CDR3 is CASSLGTSGTYEQYF. CDR3 DNA: TGTGCCAGCAGCTTAGGGACTAGCGGTACCTACGAGCAGTACTTC.

This clonotype was detected ten times or more. The J gene is TRBJ2-3, the V gene TRBV20-1; D might be TRBD2 (6 bases). CDR3 size: 15 residues. V was cut by 2 bases and J by 3 bases, with 15 bases left in between. Germline values: CDR1 DFQATT, CDR2 SNEGSKA (reference sequence). The CDR3 here is CSARPRGAWTDTQYF. CDR3 coding DNA: TGCAGTGCTAGACCCCGCGGGGCCTGGACAGATACGCAGTATTTT.

This clonotype was observed at least ten times. The chain uses TRBV4-3 and TRBJ1-1; D perhaps matches TRBD1 (5 bases). Germline-derived CDR1 and CDR2 are LGHNA and YSLEER. V was trimmed by 6 bases and J by 1 base, leaving 12 bases between them. This CDR3 is built from 14 residues. The CDR3, as DNA: TGCGCCAGCAGGCACCGGACATCGAACACTGAAGCTTTCTTT. Translating it yields CASRHRTSNTEAFF.

The rearrangement links TRBV15 to TRBJ2-7; tentatively, D is TRBD2 (6 bases). Between the trimmed V and J ends, which lost 4 bases and 8 bases, there was a span of 18 bases. The CDR3 loop spans 14 amino acids. Looked up from germline, CDR1 is LNHNV and CDR2 is YYDKDF (reference sequence). CDR3 sequence (DNA): TGTGCCACCAGCAAGGGGACTGATCTACGTAAGCAGTACTTC. Protein: CATSKGTDLRKQYF.

This clonotype was detected ten times or more. The chain links TRBV12-3 or TRBV12-4 to TRBJ1-2; D is perhaps TRBD1 (5 bases). Trimming took 3 bases from V and 4 from J, leaving 12 bases between them. The CDR3 runs 14 residues. In DNA form, the CDR3 reads TGTGCCAGCAGTTTGGGAGGGGCGGGCTATGGCTACACCTTC. Its protein is CASSLGGAGYGYTF.

This clonotype showed up just once. This chain joins TRBV20-1 and TRBJ2-7; D is tentatively TRBD1 or TRBD2 (6 bases each). CDR3 length: 16 amino acids. Germline CDR1 DFQATT, CDR2 SNEGSKA (reference sequence). V dropped 0 bases and J dropped 6 bases, with 21 bases sitting between them. The CDR3 protein is CSARESLGGQSPEQYF. CDR3 nucleotides: TGCAGTGCTAGAGAAAGTTTGGGGGGCCAGTCCCCCGAGCAGTACTTC.

Notes on this clonotype: An end of the junction does not agree with germline; a read error may underlie this. The V gene is TRBV5-6, the J gene TRBJ1-4, with D hard to call. Germline CDR1 reads SGHDT; CDR2 reads YYEEEE. This CDR3 has 12 amino acids. The CDR3 DNA sequence: TGTGCCACCAGCCCGACTAATGAAAAACTGTTTTTT. Translation: CATSPTNEKLFF.

The chain has TRBV7-6 and TRBJ2-5; TRBD2 aligns across 7 bases. The ends lost 3 bases at V and 0 bases at J; junction bases unmatched: 10. CDR1 and CDR2 (germline): SGHVS, FNYEAQ. The CDR3 loop spans 17 amino acids. The CDR3 is CASSFFPSGAYQETQYF. Here the CDR3 DNA reads TGTGCCAGCAGCTTCTTTCCCAGCGGGGCGTACCAAGAGACCCAGTACTTC.

The V gene is TRBV24-1, the J gene TRBJ1-6; D unresolved. V gave up 3 bases and J gave up 9 bases, with 5 bases separating them. Germline CDR1 and CDR2: KGHDR and SFDVKD. The CDR3 length is 12 residues. DNA for the CDR3: TGTGCCACCAGTGATGGTCCTTCACCCCTCCACTTT. Its translation is CATSDGPSPLHF.

The chain recombines TRBV4-1 with TRBJ2-3; no firm D call. This CDR3 contains 18 residues. Germline V gives CDR1 MGHRA, CDR2 YSYEKL. Trimming left V 0 bases short and J 0 bases short, with 16 bases between. CDR3 DNA: TGCGCCAGCAGCCAAGATCTCCATTTAAGACGGAGCACAGATACGCAGTATTTT. It codes for CASSQDLHLRRSTDTQYF.

DNA for the CDR3: TGCAGCGTTGAAAAACAGGGGTATGAGCAGTTCTTC. Translating it yields CSVEKQGYEQFF. The chain carries TRBV29-1 and TRBJ2-1; 7 positions match TRBD1. V lost 2 bases and J lost 8; bases outside the gene matches: 3. CDR1 and CDR2 (germline): SQVTM, ANQGSEA. The CDR3 loop spans 12 amino acids.

The chain is built from TRBV7-8 and TRBJ1-2, with 8 bases lining up with TRBD1. Per germline, CDR1 SGHVS and CDR2 FQNEAQ. There are 12 residues in the CDR3. Trimming cost V 6 bases and J 7 bases; bases outside gene matches: 4. Here the CDR3 reads CASRSGTGGYTF. The CDR3 coding sequence is TGTGCCAGCAGGTCTGGGACAGGTGGCTACACCTTC.

This clonotype was recorded at least ten times. This sequence joins TRBV6-1 and TRBJ1-4; D remains ambiguous. CDR3 length equals 14 residues. CDR1 MNHNS and CDR2 SASEGT come from the germline V gene. The V end lost 6 bases, the J end lost 8 bases, and 16 bases lay between the germline ends. CDR3 sequence: CASRALWAREKLFF. CDR3 DNA sequence: TGTGCCAGCAGAGCCCTGTGGGCCAGGGAAAAACTGTTTTTT.

The V and J genes are TRBV7-2 and TRBJ2-5; tentative D call: TRBD2 (6 bases). The CDR3 extends over 15 amino acids. CDR1 is SGHTA, CDR2 FQGNSA, per germline. The V gene lost 9 bases and the J gene lost 0 bases, with 17 bases spanning the gap. The CDR3 sequence is CASSTGETYQETQYF. CDR3 DNA sequence: TGTGCCAGTAGTACGGGGGAGACGTACCAAGAGACCCAGTACTTC.

This clonotype was counted ten times or more. The chain is built from TRBV20-1 and TRBJ2-3; no definite D call. CDR3 length: 12 amino acids. Germline V gene sequence: CDR1 DFQATT, CDR2 SNEGSKA (reference sequence). V lost 0 bases to trimming and J lost 3 bases, with 4 bases between them. The CDR3 sequence is CSARDPTDTQYF. CDR3 nucleotides: TGCAGTGCTAGAGATCCGACAGATACGCAGTATTTT.

V usage is TRBV7-6 and J usage is TRBJ1-1; 8 nucleotides align to TRBD1. Germline V gene data show CDR1 as SGHVS and CDR2 as FNYEAQ. The junction had 0 bases not matched to a gene; V was cut back by 0 bases and J by 0 bases. The CDR3 runs to 15 residues. CDR3: CASSLAQGVNTEAFF. The CDR3 DNA follows: TGTGCCAGCAGCTTAGCACAGGGGGTGAACACTGAAGCTTTCTTT.

The chain couples TRBV29-1 to TRBJ2-2; D not certain. The V and J ends lost 7 bases and 0 bases respectively, with 9 bases between them. Germline CDR1 and CDR2: SQVTM and ANQGSEA. The CDR3 is 13 amino acids. CDR3 nucleotides: TGCAGCGCCGCCAGGACGAACACCGGGGAGCTGTTTTTT. This sequence encodes CSAARTNTGELFF.

This rearrangement joins TRBV19 to TRBJ2-2, with a weak D call TRBD2 (6 bases). CDR3 length: 15 amino acids. Germline CDR1 is LNHDA and CDR2 is SQIVND (reference sequence). Trimming removed 4 bases at V and 4 bases at J, with 13 bases between. The CDR3 nucleotides read TGTGCCAGTAGTACCCGACTAGGTGGCACCGGGGAGCTGTTTTTT. Its translation: CASSTRLGGTGELFF.

As to this clonotype: An end of the junction does not agree with germline; a read error may underlie this. This chain connects TRBV20-1 to TRBJ1-4; D remains unclear. The CDR3 runs 15 residues. Germline V lookup: CDR1 DFQATT, CDR2 SNEGSKA (reference sequence). In DNA form, the CDR3 reads TGCAGCGCTAGAGCTTGGTCGGCAACTAATGAAGAACTGTTTTTT. Protein product: CSARAWSATNEELFF.

The rearrangement joins TRBV10-3 to TRBJ1-1; 8 bases fit TRBD1. The germline V gene has CDR1 ENHRY and CDR2 SYGVKD. The CDR3 consists of 13 residues. The V and J ends lost 11 bases and 7 bases, in that order; junction bases with no gene match: 12. CDR3 DNA sequence: TGTGCCGCCTGGACAGGGAGTTTGAGTGAAGCTTTCTTT. Amino acids: CAAWTGSLSEAFF.

This clonotype was recorded only once. The chain carries TRBV2 and TRBJ1-5, with D possibly TRBD1 on 6 matching bases. The CDR3 covers 18 residues. Germline V gives CDR1 SNHLY, CDR2 FYNNEI. Trimming removed 7 bases from V and 2 bases from J, with 24 bases in between. CDR3 in amino acids: CASNPAPGRTVGNQPQHF. CDR3 nucleotides: TGTGCCAGCAACCCGGCCCCAGGGCGGACAGTTGGCAATCAGCCCCAGCATTTT.

This clonotype was observed at least ten times. The CDR3 nucleotides are TGCAGTGCTGGGGGGATTCTCCGGGAGGAGACCCAGTACTTC. This encodes CSAGGILREETQYF. The chain links TRBV20-1 to TRBJ2-5; a possible D gene is TRBD2 (6 bases). CDR1 is DFQATT and CDR2 is SNEGSKA in the germline V gene (reference sequence). The CDR3 is 14 amino acids. Trimming removed 5 bases at V and 5 bases at J, with 18 bases between.

This clonotype was observed once. CDR3 sequence (DNA): TGCAGCGTTGAAGAAGGCCCCACTGAAGCTTTCTTT. Its translation: CSVEEGPTEAFF. The J gene is TRBJ1-1, the V gene TRBV29-1; D unclear. With 0 bases removed from V and 4 bases from J, the gap between germline ends came to 6 bases. Per germline, CDR1 SQVTM and CDR2 ANQGSEA. The CDR3 sequence is 12 residues long.

This clonotype showed up many times. The chain employs TRBV6-2 or TRBV6-3 and TRBJ1-5; D is unclear. Trimming shortened V by 6 bases and J by 2 bases, and 5 bases separated the two germline ends. CDR1 MNHEY and CDR2 SVGEGT come from the germline V gene. This CDR3 is built from 12 residues. CDR3 sequence: CASRVGNQPQHF. The CDR3 DNA sequence: TGTGCCAGCAGGGTTGGCAATCAGCCCCAGCATTTT.

This clonotype is medium-sized by share. The chain has TRBV29-1 and TRBJ2-5; 8 bases are a match to TRBD1. Germline CDR1 is SQVTM and CDR2 is ANQGSEA. The CDR3 totals 12 residues. The V and J ends lost 7 bases and 5 bases, in that order; junction bases with no gene match: 6. CDR3 sequence: CSGGQGWETQYF. The CDR3, as DNA: TGCAGCGGAGGACAGGGTTGGGAGACCCAGTACTTC.